This TCR beta chain comes out of a study of identical twins. Study-wide findings and caveats: Sequences that were beta out-of-frame showed weaker excess twin sharing.

Template switching supplied a universal primer site; unique molecular identifiers were carried on the cDNA. TCRdb reprocessed the 5' RACE reads with MiXCR, giving one entry per CDR3 protein. The data show around 550,000 distinct CDR3 sequences, 13% to 15% seen once. This CDR3 is built from 11 residues. Germline values: CDR1 KGHSH, CDR2 LQKENI. V gave up 8 bases and J gave up 5 bases, with 10 bases separating them. This clonotype was seen a few times. What it recognizes is unknown. Separately, the same data were catalogued under a study of yellow fever vaccine responses in identical twins.

This clonotype was obtained from a woman under 30 in good health. The source material was CD4+ T cells sorted from blood. The chain joins TRBV18 to TRBJ2-7; D gene uncertain. This CDR3 reads CASEIRDEQYF. For the CDR3, the DNA is TGTGCCAGCGAAATACGCGACGAGCAGTACTTC.